These T cell receptor beta chains were read from a single sample in a study of blood T cell repertoires in COVID-19. Assay: immunoSEQ multiplex PCR; the TCRdb copy retains only in-frame clones and omits some. Of approximately 89,000 clones in the sample, roughly four fifths were seen once. The sequenced sample consisted of peripheral blood. The receptor source for this set is a human donor in a cohort sampled during active COVID-19. The CDR3 runs from the conserved cysteine through the conserved F or W. A D gene is named only where the DNA matches it firmly. The size field is filled for only some rows; it gives once, few, many or a size class.

d_gene	abundance	v_gene	j_gene	CDR3aa	CDR3nt
TRBD1	NA	TRBV16	TRBJ1-2	CAILSTGQSFNYGYTF	TGTGCCATCCTCTCCACGGGACAGAGTTTTAACTATGGCTACACCTTC
TRBD2	NA	TRBV7-3	TRBJ2-1	CASSRGLAGAQNEQFF	TGTGCCAGCAGCAGAGGACTAGCGGGGGCTCAGAATGAGCAGTTCTTC
TRBD1	NA	TRBV11-2	TRBJ2-1	CASSLLQGEGNEQFF	TGTGCCAGCAGCTTATTACAGGGGGAAGGGAATGAGCAGTTCTTC
TRBD1	NA	TRBV11-3	TRBJ1-1	CASSQTGGTEAFF	TGTGCCAGCAGTCAAACAGGGGGAACTGAAGCTTTCTTT
NA	NA	TRBV5-4	TRBJ1-2	CASSLDEREGYTF	TGTGCCAGCAGCTTGGACGAGAGAGAGGGCTACACCTTC
TRBD2	NA	TRBV3-1/TRBV3-2	TRBJ2-3	CASSQLAGAYTDTQYF	TGTGCCAGCAGCCAACTAGCGGGGGCCTACACAGATACGCAGTATTTT
NA	NA	TRBV30	TRBJ1-5	CAWSKTWGDQPQHF	TGTGCCTGGAGTAAGACCTGGGGAGATCAGCCCCAGCATTTT
TRBD1	many	TRBV19	TRBJ1-2	CASTGGQGNLNYGYTF	TGTGCCAGTACTGGAGGACAGGGGAATCTCAACTATGGCTACACCTTC
NA	NA	TRBV6-1	TRBJ1-1	CASSEEGAITEAFF	TGTGCCAGCAGTGAAGAAGGGGCGATCACTGAAGCTTTCTTT
TRBD1	NA	TRBV5-1	TRBJ1-2	CASRNRQGPDGYTF	TGCGCCAGCAGGAATCGACAGGGGCCGGATGGCTACACCTTC
TRBD1	NA	TRBV24-1	TRBJ1-2	CATSARGQGGYGYTF	TGTGCCACCAGTGCTCGCGGACAGGGGGGCTATGGCTACACCTTC
TRBD1	few	TRBV28	TRBJ1-5	CASSSGTVSNQPQHF	TGTGCCAGCAGTTCCGGGACAGTTAGCAATCAGCCCCAGCATTTT
NA	NA	TRBV7-9	TRBJ2-5	CASSLEEPGGAQYF	TGTGCCAGCAGCTTAGAGGAGCCCGGCGGGGCCCAGTACTTC
TRBD1	NA	TRBV6-5	TRBJ1-5	CASRTGEGPQPQHF	TGTGCCAGCAGGACAGGGGAGGGGCCCCAGCCCCAGCATTTT
NA	NA	TRBV7-9	TRBJ1-6	CASSLARSTGSPLHF	TGTGCCAGCAGCTTGGCTAGGAGCACGGGTTCACCCCTCCACTTT